The source of this TCR beta chain is a study of OX40 agonist ivuxolimab in advanced cancers. Germline CDR1 reads MNHNS; CDR2 reads SASEGT. J was trimmed by 8 bases and V by 5 bases; bases with no gene match: 12. The CDR3 is 15 amino acids. Clones were sequenced by immunoSEQ multiplex PCR, and TCRdb holds only the in-frame ones, with some missing. The sample records around 69,000 clones, approximately 83% being singletons. This TCR came from an adult with an advanced solid tumor such as melanoma, head and neck, liver or kidney cancer. The material sequenced was CD4+ or CD8+ T cells sorted from blood, taken in a trial of the OX40 agonist ivuxolimab. The genes are TRBV6-1 and TRBJ2-7, with 10 bases fitting TRBD1. CDR3 loop: CASSRTGGLGTQQYF. CDR3 in DNA: TGTGCCAGCAGTAGGACAGGGGGTCTTGGTACGCAGCAGTACTTC.